Below are 10 T cell receptor beta chains sequenced from a single sample in a study of blood T cells in healthy people across ages. Then a second PCR, running about 6 to 11 cycles, was carried out with a sample-barcoded 5' primer and a J-beta primer mix. MiXCR, applied by TCRdb to the 5' RACE reads, yields one record per CDR3 protein. The data hold about 900,000 distinct CDR3 sequences, with 55% to 65% observed a single time. Material for sequencing was blood. The receptors stem from a man under 40 in good health.

J is TRBJ1-2 and V is TRBV6-1; no clear D. The CDR3 runs to 14 residues. Trimming removed 10 bases from V and 0 bases from J, with 15 bases in between. The germline V gene has CDR1 MNHNS and CDR2 SASEGT. CDR3 coding DNA: TGTGCCACCGCTTCACGGAAGACTAACTATGGCTACACCTTC. Protein product: CATASRKTNYGYTF.

The chain recombines TRBV11-3 with TRBJ2-4, with D hard to call. The germline V and J ends were trimmed by 5 bases and 0 bases, with 17 bases remaining between them. The CDR3 contains 17 residues. CDR1 is SGHNT, CDR2 YENEEA, per germline. The CDR3 here is CASSALTRRIAKNIQYF. DNA of the CDR3: TGTGCCAGCAGCGCGTTAACGCGTCGGATAGCCAAAAACATTCAGTACTTC.

The CDR3 sequence is CASRAGTDTYNSPLHF. Written as DNA, the CDR3 is TGTGCCAGCAGAGCCGGGACCGACACTTATAATTCACCCCTCCACTTT. The V call is TRBV6-1, the J call TRBJ1-6, with a possible D match to TRBD1 (5 bases). Between the trimmed V and J ends, which lost 6 bases and 4 bases, there was a span of 16 bases. From germline, CDR1 is MNHNS and CDR2 SASEGT. CDR3 length: 16 amino acids.

The CDR3, as DNA: TGTGCCAGCAGCATCCCGGGACCTCAAGAGACCCAGTACTTC. This codes for CASSIPGPQETQYF. The V gene is TRBV7-8, the J gene TRBJ2-5; D may correspond to TRBD1 or TRBD2 (5 bases each). CDR1 is SGHVS and CDR2 is FQNEAQ in the germline V gene. The V end was cut by 5 bases, the J end by 2 bases, with 12 bases between. This CDR3 has 14 residues.

The CDR3 loop is CAYTSGVAKNIQFF. The CDR3 DNA reads TGTGCCTACACGTCAGGGGTAGCCAAAAACATTCAGTTCTTC. This chain connects TRBV30 to TRBJ2-1, with D perhaps TRBD1 (6 bases). V gave up 7 bases and J gave up 13 bases, with 26 bases separating them. CDR3 size: 14 residues. The V gene's germline CDR1 is GTSNPN and CDR2 SVGIG (reference sequence).

The rearrangement links TRBV28 to TRBJ1-5; TRBD1 is a possible D gene (5 bases). The V gene's germline CDR1 is MDHEN and CDR2 SYDVKM. CDR3 length: 16 amino acids. V dropped 2 bases and J dropped 7 bases, with 18 bases sitting between them. The CDR3 is CASSLDEVEGWQPQHF. CDR3 nucleotide sequence: TGTGCCAGCAGTTTAGATGAGGTGGAGGGGTGGCAGCCCCAGCATTTT.

This clonotype was seen once. The J gene is TRBJ2-1, the V gene TRBV28, with 8 nucleotides matching TRBD2. Trimming removed 10 bases from V and 2 bases from J; junction bases left unmatched: 4. The CDR3 runs 13 residues. Germline values: CDR1 MDHEN, CDR2 SYDVKM. DNA of the CDR3: TGTGCCATAGCGGGGATCACCTACAATGAGCAGTTCTTC. Protein: CAIAGITYNEQFF.

The chain carries TRBV15 and TRBJ2-5, with 10 bases aligning to TRBD1. Germline CDR1 reads LNHNV; CDR2 reads YYDKDF (reference sequence). J was trimmed by 3 bases and V by 2 bases; bases with no gene match: 3. The CDR3 has 15 amino acids. CDR3 in amino acids: CATSRTGTGEETQYF. The CDR3 DNA sequence: TGTGCCACCAGCAGAACTGGGACAGGGGAAGAGACCCAGTACTTC.

The chain recombines TRBV4-3 with TRBJ2-3; D ambiguous. The CDR3 is 14 amino acids. With 0 bases removed from V and 6 bases from J, the gap between germline ends came to 10 bases. Germline V gene lookup returns CDR1 LGHNA and CDR2 YSLEER. CDR3 amino acids: CASSQDLSWDTQYF. The CDR3 region has the DNA TGCGCCAGCAGCCAAGATCTTTCGTGGGATACGCAGTATTTT.

This clonotype has more than one count but fewer than ten. The rearrangement uses TRBV7-2 and TRBJ2-1, with D possibly called TRBD1 or TRBD2 (5 bases each). The CDR3 runs 14 residues. Germline V gives CDR1 SGHTA, CDR2 FQGNSA. Trimming removed 3 bases at V and 4 bases at J, with 10 bases between. In DNA form, the CDR3 reads TGTGCCAGCAGCTTCGGGGCCCTTTACAATGAGCAGTTCTTC. Its protein is CASSFGALYNEQFF.